This TCR beta chain was recorded in a study of OX40 agonist ivuxolimab in advanced cancers. Germline loops: CDR1 SNHLY, CDR2 FYNNEI. The ends were cut back, 2 bases at V and 2 bases at J, with 9 bases in the middle. The CDR3 extends over 14 amino acids. Clones were sequenced by immunoSEQ multiplex PCR, and TCRdb holds only the in-frame ones, with some missing. There are tens of thousands of clones in the sample; around 86% occur only once, and 28% lies in the top ten. This receptor was identified in an adult with an advanced solid tumor such as melanoma, head and neck, liver or kidney cancer. This chain joins TRBV2 and TRBJ2-5, with D possibly TRBD1 on 5 matching bases. The specimen was CD4+ or CD8+ T cells sorted from blood, collected in a trial of the OX40 agonist ivuxolimab. The CDR3, as DNA: TGTGCCAGCAGTGAATTACAGGCACAAGAGACCCAGTACTTC. Its translation: CASSELQAQETQYF.